The entry below describes one T cell receptor beta chain. The CDR3 is 17 amino acids. The ends were cut back, 8 bases at V and 1 base at J, with 21 bases in the middle. Germline V lookup: CDR1 SGHVS, CDR2 FNYEAQ. This record belongs to a study of blood T cell repertoires in COVID-19. Study details: Acute and convalescent COVID-19 samples came from the United States, Italy and Spain. The analysed material was cDNA or gDNA that came from T cells, B-cell-depleted T cells, or PBMCs.

Original methodology: For nucleated cells, counts were estimated from reference gene primer amplification. The method was immunoSEQ multiplex PCR; TCRdb's version includes in-frame clones alone and lacks a portion of them. The V and J calls and the clone size are those of that table, but D and trimming were determined from the DNA. The sample has over 250,000 clones; approximately 91% are singletons. This TCR derives from a woman aged 55-70 years with acute or convalescent COVID-19. Source material: peripheral blood. V usage is TRBV7-6 and J usage is TRBJ2-4, with D possibly being TRBD1 (6 bases). DNA for the CDR3: TGTGCCAGCGGGTTGGGGGTAGGACAGAGCGCCAAAAACATTCAGTACTTC. Protein product: CASGLGVGQSAKNIQYF.